One and the same sample provided the 26 T cell receptor beta chains below, sequenced in a study of shared T cell receptors in the human thymus. Some clones are missing from TCRdb's copy, which holds only in-frame ones; the method was immunoSEQ multiplex PCR. Here the sample spans about 710,000 clones, approximately 89% being singletons. These data were also reused for a study on human thymus T cells.

The sample consisted of thymocytes. The source of these receptors is a boy under two years old with a congenital heart defect.

The chain employs TRBV27 and TRBJ2-1, with D possibly matching TRBD2 (6 bases). Germline V lookup: CDR1 MNHEY, CDR2 SMNVEV (reference sequence). The length of the CDR3 is 15 residues. Deletions cut 3 bases from V and 0 bases from J, with 9 bases between. The CDR3: CASSFSGSSYNEQFF. DNA of the CDR3: TGTGCCAGCAGTTTTAGCGGAAGCTCCTACAATGAGCAGTTCTTC.

The chain is built from TRBV6-5 and TRBJ1-4, with D perhaps matching TRBD1 (6 bases). V was shortened by 2 bases and J by 3 bases, with 13 bases between the two germline ends. In germline, CDR1 is MNHEY, CDR2 SVGAGI. CDR3 length: 16 amino acids. The CDR3 region is CASSYRQGSSNEKLFF. CDR3 nucleotide sequence: TGTGCCAGCAGTTACCGCCAGGGGAGCTCTAATGAAAAACTGTTTTTT.

This clone was counted between two and nine times. The chain employs TRBV18 and TRBJ1-3; 7 bases are a match to TRBD1. V dropped 2 bases and J dropped 0; count of bases not matched to a gene: 7. Per the germline V gene, CDR1 is KGHSH and CDR2 is LQKENI. CDR3 size: 17 residues. The CDR3 sequence is CASSPRGLETSGNTIYF. CDR3 nucleotides: TGTGCCAGCTCACCAAGGGGGCTCGAGACCTCTGGAAACACCATATATTTT.

This chain uses TRBV29-1 with TRBJ2-7; possibly TRBD1 for D (5 bases). The CDR3 sequence is 14 residues long. V lost 1 base and J lost 3, with 13 bases in between. CDR1 and CDR2 from the germline V gene are SQVTM and ANQGSEA. The CDR3 region is CSVEGDGRDYEQYF. The CDR3 DNA reads as TGCAGCGTTGAAGGGGATGGCAGGGACTACGAGCAGTACTTC.

This clone was observed once. V usage is TRBV4-3 and J usage is TRBJ2-3; a possible D gene is TRBD1 (6 bases). V was cut by 0 bases and J by 2 bases, with 12 bases left in between. CDR1 LGHNA and CDR2 YSLEER come from the germline V gene. The CDR3 runs 16 residues. This chain's CDR3 is CASSQETGFNTDTQYF. The CDR3 DNA sequence: TGCGCCAGCAGCCAAGAAACAGGGTTTAACACAGATACGCAGTATTTT.

Written as DNA, the CDR3 is TGTGCCAGCAGCTTGGGGCTAGCGGGAGGGCCAGATACGCAGTATTTT. Its translation: CASSLGLAGGPDTQYF. The J gene is TRBJ2-3, the V gene TRBV5-6; TRBD2 agrees at 12 bases. The CDR3 covers 16 residues. V shed 0 bases, J shed 4 bases, and the junction held 3 bases outside the gene matches. Germline CDR1 is SGHDT and CDR2 is YYEEEE.

V is TRBV18 and J is TRBJ2-3; 10 nucleotides align to TRBD1. With 6 bases clipped from V and 6 bases from J, the junction kept 9 bases outside the gene matches. Germline CDR1 KGHSH, CDR2 LQKENI. This CDR3 spans 15 amino acids. CDR3 bases: TGTGCCAGCTCGCCCCGGGACAGGGGTTTTGATACGCAGTATTTT. Protein product: CASSPRDRGFDTQYF.

The J gene is TRBJ1-1, the V gene TRBV29-1; the match to TRBD1 covers 7 bases. Germline CDR1 reads SQVTM; CDR2 reads ANQGSEA. Unmatched junction bases numbered 1, after V lost 0 bases and J lost 3 bases. The CDR3 length is 13 residues. The CDR3 protein is CSVEDQGDTEAFF. CDR3 coding DNA: TGCAGCGTTGAAGATCAGGGGGACACTGAAGCTTTCTTT. The full variable domain, with the rest looked up from reference TRBV29-1 and TRBJ1-1, is SAVISQKPSRDICQRGTSLTIQCQVDSQVTMMFWYRQQPGQSLTLIATANQGSEATYESGFVIDKFPISRPNLTFSTLTVSNMSPEDSSIYLCSVEDQGDTEAFFGQGTRLTVV.

This chain uses TRBV19 with TRBJ1-5, with D possibly matching TRBD1 (5 bases). The germline gives CDR1 LNHDA, CDR2 SQIVND (reference sequence). CDR3 length equals 16 residues. V was trimmed by 4 bases and J by 5 bases, leaving 18 bases between them. The CDR3 region is CASSSGGQGADQPQHF. CDR3 DNA: TGTGCCAGTAGTAGTGGTGGACAAGGGGCGGATCAGCCCCAGCATTTT. Full variable domain (remainder filled in from reference TRBV19 and TRBJ1-5): DGGITQSPKYLFRKEGQNVTLSCEQNLNHDAMYWYRQDPGQGLRLIYYSQIVNDFQKGDIAEGYSVSREKKESFPLTVTSAQKNPTAFYLCASSSGGQGADQPQHFGDGTRLSIL.

The CDR3 is CASSPTLTRRSYTF. The CDR3 DNA reads TGTGCCAGCAGCCCAACCCTGACCCGGAGAAGCTACACCTTC. The chain is built from TRBV7-3 and TRBJ1-2; no firm D call. Trimming pared 5 bases from V and 9 bases from J, leaving 19 bases between. The CDR3 length is 14 residues. CDR1 is SGHTA, CDR2 FQGTGA, per germline. Full variable domain (remainder filled in from reference TRBV7-3 and TRBJ1-2): GAGVSQTPSNKVTEKGKYVELRCDPISGHTALYWYRQSLGQGPEFLIYFQGTGAADDSGLPNDRFFAVRPEGSVSTLKIQRTERGDSAVYLCASSPTLTRRSYTFGSGTRLTVV.

The chain combines TRBV9 with TRBJ2-5; D is perhaps TRBD1 (6 bases). Trimming cost V 6 bases and J 3 bases, with 33 bases left between them. The CDR3 totals 20 residues. From germline, CDR1 is SGDLS and CDR2 YYNGEE. The CDR3 loop reads CASTRSGAIACSRSEETQYF. CDR3 DNA: TGTGCCAGCACACGTTCAGGGGCAATCGCATGCTCCCGTTCTGAAGAGACCCAGTACTTC.

The rearrangement uses TRBV27 and TRBJ2-7, with TRBD2 matching 13 bases. There are 15 residues in the CDR3. The V segment lost 6 bases and the J segment 7 bases; nucleotides outside the gene matches: 9. Per the germline V gene, CDR1 is MNHEY and CDR2 is SMNVEV (reference sequence). The CDR3 is CASSWGTSGIQEQYF. CDR3 bases: TGTGCCAGCAGCTGGGGGACTAGCGGGATCCAGGAGCAGTACTTC.

This clone was seen only a few times. Here the CDR3 reads CASSFGAVSAKNIQYF. CDR3 nucleotides: TGTGCCAGCAGTTTTGGGGCGGTTTCCGCCAAAAACATTCAGTACTTC. The rearrangement links TRBV28 to TRBJ2-4; possibly TRBD1 for D (5 bases). V shed 3 bases and J shed 1 base, with 13 bases lying between them. The germline gives CDR1 MDHEN, CDR2 SYDVKM. The CDR3 contains 16 residues.

This chain connects TRBV7-9 to TRBJ1-1, with D perhaps matching TRBD1 (6 bases). Per the germline V gene, CDR1 is SEHNR and CDR2 is FQNEAQ (reference sequence). The CDR3 runs 15 residues. V lost 5 bases and J 0 bases, leaving 13 bases between the germline ends. The chain's CDR3 is CASSRDRPMNTEAFF. The CDR3 region has the DNA TGTGCCAGCAGCCGCGACAGGCCCATGAACACTGAAGCTTTCTTT.

Details on this clone: One end of the junction varies from germline; a read error may be responsible. The genes are TRBV11-2 and TRBJ1-1; the D gene is possibly TRBD1 (6 bases). The CDR3 is made up of 14 amino acids. CDR1 and CDR2 (germline): SGHAT, FQNNGV. For the CDR3, the DNA is TGTGCCAGCAGCGTAGAGGGACATCAATTCAAAGCTTTCTTT. This encodes CASSVEGHQFKAFF.

The chain is built from TRBV6-6 and TRBJ1-1, with TRBD1 matching 8 bases. Germline assignment: CDR1 MNHNY and CDR2 SVGAGI (reference sequence). The trim removed 5 bases at V and 11 bases at J, leaving 10 bases unmatched. The CDR3 has 13 amino acids. The CDR3: CASSPTGGRFAFF. The CDR3 nucleotides read TGTGCCAGCAGTCCCACAGGGGGTAGGTTTGCTTTCTTT.

This chain joins TRBV28 and TRBJ1-6; TRBD1 aligns across 7 bases. J lost 0 bases, V lost 3 bases, and 5 bases had no gene match. CDR3 length: 17 residues. CDR1 and CDR2 (germline): MDHEN, SYDVKM. CDR3 loop: CASSFPGTDSYNSPLHF. Written as DNA, the CDR3 is TGTGCCAGCAGTTTTCCCGGGACAGACTCCTATAATTCACCCCTCCACTTT.

The chain is built from TRBV27 and TRBJ2-7; TRBD1 aligns across 10 bases. Per the germline V gene, CDR1 is MNHEY and CDR2 is SMNVEV (reference sequence). This CDR3 region has 15 residues. Losses at the gene ends were 5 bases for V and 6 bases for J; bases not matched to a gene: 10. In DNA form, the CDR3 reads TGTGCCAGCAGTCCCCGGGAGGGGACAGGGGTCGAGCAGTACTTC. The encoded protein is CASSPREGTGVEQYF.

V is TRBV7-9 and J is TRBJ1-4; D possibly corresponds to TRBD1 (5 bases). Germline loops: CDR1 SEHNR, CDR2 FQNEAQ (reference sequence). V was shortened by 5 bases and J by 8 bases, with 12 bases between the two germline ends. The CDR3 consists of 13 residues. CDR3 in DNA: TGTGCCAGCAGCACCGGGGGGGGAGAAAAACTGTTTTTT. Amino acids: CASSTGGGEKLFF. Together with reference TRBV7-9 and TRBJ1-4, the CDR3 gives the full variable domain: DTGVSQNPRHKITKRGQNVTFRCDPISEHNRLYWYRQTLGQGPEFLTYFQNEAQLEKSRLLSDRFSAERPKGSFSTLEIQRTEQGDSAMYLCASSTGGGEKLFFGSGTQLSVL.

The rearrangement uses TRBV28 and TRBJ2-3; 9 nucleotides agree with TRBD2. There are 18 residues in the CDR3. Germline loops: CDR1 MDHEN, CDR2 SYDVKM. Trimming cost V 4 bases and J 2 bases; bases outside gene matches: 13. CDR3 bases: TGTGCCAGCAGTTCATCAGACAGATCTAGCGGGGACACAGATACGCAGTATTTT. This translates into CASSSSDRSSGDTDTQYF.

This sequence joins TRBV7-2 and TRBJ2-5; D remains unclear. Germline V gives CDR1 SGHTA, CDR2 FQGNSA. V dropped 5 bases and J dropped 4 bases, with 20 bases sitting between them. There are 16 residues in the CDR3. The CDR3 DNA is TGTGCCAGCAGCATCAGGCAGGTGTTTTATGGAGAGACCCAGTACTTC. As protein: CASSIRQVFYGETQYF.

This rearrangement joins TRBV2 to TRBJ1-2; 7 bases match TRBD1. The CDR3 is 15 residues long. Trimming at V came to 9 bases and at J to 4 bases, leaving 14 bases not matched to a gene. Germline values: CDR1 SNHLY, CDR2 FYNNEI. CDR3 DNA: TGTGCCAGGTTAGCAGGCACTGGGACAGCCTATGGCTACACCTTC. Translating gives CARLAGTGTAYGYTF. Looking up the rest from reference TRBV2 and TRBJ1-2 gives the full variable domain: EPEVTQTPSHQVTQMGQEVILRCVPISNHLYFYWYRQILGQKVEFLVSFYNNEISEKSEIFDDQFSVERPDGSNFTLKIRSTKLEDSAMYFCARLAGTGTAYGYTFGSGTRLTVV.

The V and J genes are TRBV28 and TRBJ1-1, with D hard to call. CDR3 length: 14 residues. Germline loops: CDR1 MDHEN, CDR2 SYDVKM. Trimming took 7 bases from V and 4 from J, leaving 16 bases between them. In nucleotides, the CDR3 is TGTGCCAGCACCCCAGGAGGGAACACCACTGAAGCTTTCTTT. Translated, it gives CASTPGGNTTEAFF.

V usage is TRBV7-2 and J usage is TRBJ2-1; TRBD2 matches at 8 bases. V lost 8 bases to trimming and J lost 2 bases; unmatched junction nucleotides: 2. Germline assignment: CDR1 SGHTA and CDR2 FQGNSA. The CDR3 extends over 13 amino acids. The CDR3, as DNA: TGTGCCAGCTCGGGAGGGACCTACAATGAGCAGTTCTTC. Its protein product is CASSGGTYNEQFF. The full variable domain, its missing parts supplied by reference TRBV7-2 and TRBJ2-1, is GAGVSQSPSNKVTEKGKDVELRCDPISGHTALYWYRQSLGQGLEFLIYFQGNSAPDKSGLPSDRFSAERTGGSVSTLTIQRTQQEDSAVYLCASSGGTYNEQFFGPGTRLTVL.

This clone was seen a handful of times. The V gene is TRBV28, the J gene TRBJ1-5, with D possibly matching TRBD1 (6 bases). CDR3 size: 15 residues. From germline, CDR1 is MDHEN and CDR2 SYDVKM. The V end was cut by 2 bases, the J end by 0 bases, with 8 bases between. CDR3 residues: CASSLGQLSNQPQHF. In nucleotides, the CDR3 is TGTGCCAGCAGTTTAGGACAGCTTAGCAATCAGCCCCAGCATTTT. Combining the CDR3 with reference TRBV28 and TRBJ1-5 gives the whole variable domain DVKVTQSSRYLVKRTGEKVFLECVQDMDHENMFWYRQDPGLGLRLIYFSYDVKMKEKGDIPEGYSVSREKKERFSLILESASTNQTSMYLCASSLGQLSNQPQHFGDGTRLSIL.

The chain is built from TRBV6-1 and TRBJ2-7; 7 positions agree with TRBD1. CDR1 and CDR2 (germline): MNHNS, SASEGT. CDR3 size: 14 residues. J lost 2 bases, V lost 7 bases, and 8 bases had no gene match. The CDR3 bases are TGTGCCAGCACGGTGGGACAGAAGACCTACGAGCAGTACTTC. Amino acids: CASTVGQKTYEQYF.